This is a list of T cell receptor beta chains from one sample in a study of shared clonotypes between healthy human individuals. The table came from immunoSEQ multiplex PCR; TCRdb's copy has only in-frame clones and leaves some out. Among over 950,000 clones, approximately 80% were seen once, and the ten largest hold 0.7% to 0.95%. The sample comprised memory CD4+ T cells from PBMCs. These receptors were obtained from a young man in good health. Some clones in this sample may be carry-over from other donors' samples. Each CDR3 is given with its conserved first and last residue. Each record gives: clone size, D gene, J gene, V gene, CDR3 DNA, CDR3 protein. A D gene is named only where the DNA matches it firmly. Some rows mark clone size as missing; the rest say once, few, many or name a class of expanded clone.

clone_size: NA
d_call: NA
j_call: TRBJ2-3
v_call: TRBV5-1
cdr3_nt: TGCGCCAGCAGCTTGCCCCTAGGCACAGATACGCAGTATTTT
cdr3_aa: CASSLPLGTDTQYF

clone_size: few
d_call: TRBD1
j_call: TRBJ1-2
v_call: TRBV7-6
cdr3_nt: TGTGCCAGCAGCTTAGGCAGCCGGGACAGCGCCTACACCTTC
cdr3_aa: CASSLGSRDSAYTF

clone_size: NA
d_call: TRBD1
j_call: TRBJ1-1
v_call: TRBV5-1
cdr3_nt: TGCGCCAGCAGCTCGCGAATAGGGACAGGAAACACTGAAGCTTTCTTT
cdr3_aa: CASSSRIGTGNTEAFF

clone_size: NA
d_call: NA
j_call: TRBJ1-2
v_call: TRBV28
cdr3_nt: TGTGCCAGCCGAACAGGGAAAGAGGCCTATGGCTACACCTTC
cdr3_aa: CASRTGKEAYGYTF

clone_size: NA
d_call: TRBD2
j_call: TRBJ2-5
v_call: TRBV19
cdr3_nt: TGTGCCAGTAGTCTAGCGGGGGTCGCGGGGCCCCAGTACTTC
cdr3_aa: CASSLAGVAGPQYF

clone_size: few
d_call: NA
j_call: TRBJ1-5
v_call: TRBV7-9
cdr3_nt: TGTGCCAGCAGCCCACAGGAGGATCAGCCCCAGCATTTT
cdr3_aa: CASSPQEDQPQHF

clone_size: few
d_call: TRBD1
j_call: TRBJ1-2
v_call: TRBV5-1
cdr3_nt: TGCGCCAGCAGCCTAACTCAGGGGGACGGCTACACCTTC
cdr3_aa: CASSLTQGDGYTF

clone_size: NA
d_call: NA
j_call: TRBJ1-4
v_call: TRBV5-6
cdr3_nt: TGTGCCAGCAGCTCGGGTCCCGCCCGGGGACTGTTTTTT
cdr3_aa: CASSSGPARGLFF

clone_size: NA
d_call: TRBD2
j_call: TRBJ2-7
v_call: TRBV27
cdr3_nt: TGTGCCAGCAGTTTATGGGCTAGCGGGGCGAATTACGAGCAGTACTTC
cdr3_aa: CASSLWASGANYEQYF

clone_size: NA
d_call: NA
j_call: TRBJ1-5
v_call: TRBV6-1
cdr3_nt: TGTGCCAGCAGGGGCTCAGGGTATCAGCCCCAGCATTTT
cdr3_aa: CASRGSGYQPQHF

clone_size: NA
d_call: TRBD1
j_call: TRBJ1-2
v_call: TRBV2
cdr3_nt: TGTGCCAGCAGTTCCGGGACAGGGGTTGCTGGCTACACCTTC
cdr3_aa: CASSSGTGVAGYTF

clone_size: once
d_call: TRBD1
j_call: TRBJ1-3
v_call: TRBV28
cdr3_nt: TGTGCCAGCAGTTTATCCAGGGGGCTGGGAAACACCATATATTTT
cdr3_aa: CASSLSRGLGNTIYF

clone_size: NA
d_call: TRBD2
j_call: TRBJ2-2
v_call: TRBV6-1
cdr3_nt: TGTGCCAGCAGTGAACGGGGGGACACCGGGGAGCTGTTTTTT
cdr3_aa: CASSERGDTGELFF

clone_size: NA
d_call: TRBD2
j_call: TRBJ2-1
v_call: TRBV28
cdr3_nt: TGTGCCAGCAGTACGGCGGCTAGCGGGAGTTCCTACAATGAGCAGTTCTTC
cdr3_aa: CASSTAASGSSYNEQFF

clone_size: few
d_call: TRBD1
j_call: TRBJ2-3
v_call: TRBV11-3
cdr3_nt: TGTGCCAGCAGCGCTAGGGAGGGACAGGGGACAGATACGCAGTATTTT
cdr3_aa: CASSAREGQGTDTQYF

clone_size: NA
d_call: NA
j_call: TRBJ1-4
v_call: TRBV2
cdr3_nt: TGTGCCAGCAGTGACGGGATTTGGGCTGAAAAACTGTTTTTT
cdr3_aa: CASSDGIWAEKLFF